This T cell receptor beta chain was sequenced in a study of blood T cells in healthy people across ages. Points from the study as a whole: Diversity was higher, and naive CD4+ cells more numerous, in long-lived donors than in aged donors. Roughly linear declines in TCR beta diversity per million T cells occurred with age. Donor CMV status was unknown, possibly confounding expanded clonotype changes.

Healthy individuals of Caucasian origin from Russia, aged about 6 to 100, served as donors. A second 7 to 11 cycle PCR used barcoded and J-beta primers. TCRdb re-derived calls from the 5' RACE reads in MiXCR, one entry per CDR3 protein. The sample lists over a million distinct CDR3 sequences, 40% to 50% occurring once. V lost 2 bases, J lost 1 base, and 9 bases lay in between. The CDR3 covers 15 residues. To note about this clonotype: The antigen is unknown.

The receptor comes from a woman younger than 35 in good health. Input material: blood. This chain links TRBV12-3 or TRBV12-4 with TRBJ1-5; the D gene is possibly TRBD1 (5 bases). CDR3 DNA: TGTGCCAGCAGTTTAAAGGGGCAAAGCAATCAGCCCCAGCATTTT. It yields the protein CASSLKGQSNQPQHF.